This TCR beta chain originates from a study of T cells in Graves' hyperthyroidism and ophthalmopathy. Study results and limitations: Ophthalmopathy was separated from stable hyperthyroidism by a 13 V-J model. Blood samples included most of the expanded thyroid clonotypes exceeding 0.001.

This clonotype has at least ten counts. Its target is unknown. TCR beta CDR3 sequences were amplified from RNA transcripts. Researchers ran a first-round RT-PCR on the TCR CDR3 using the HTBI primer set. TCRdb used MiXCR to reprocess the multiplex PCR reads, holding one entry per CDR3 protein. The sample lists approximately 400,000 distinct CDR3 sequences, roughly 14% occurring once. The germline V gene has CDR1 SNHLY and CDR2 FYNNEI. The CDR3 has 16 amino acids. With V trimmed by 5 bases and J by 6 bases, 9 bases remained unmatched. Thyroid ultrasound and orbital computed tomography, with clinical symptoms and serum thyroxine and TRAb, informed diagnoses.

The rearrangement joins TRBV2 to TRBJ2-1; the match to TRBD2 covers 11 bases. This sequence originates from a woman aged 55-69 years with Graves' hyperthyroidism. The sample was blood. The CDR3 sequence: CASSSTSGSSGNEQFF. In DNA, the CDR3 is TGTGCCAGCAGTTCTACTAGCGGGAGCTCCGGCAATGAGCAGTTCTTC. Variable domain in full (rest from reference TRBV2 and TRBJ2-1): EPEVTQTPSHQVTQMGQEVILRCVPISNHLYFYWYRQILGQKVEFLVSFYNNEISEKSEIFDDQFSVERPDGSNFTLKIRSTKLEDSAMYFCASSSTSGSSGNEQFFGPGTRLTVL.